These 30 T cell receptor beta chains were all obtained from the same sample, sequenced in a study of cytomegalovirus exposure and HLA in healthy donors. The PCR ran on 60 Vbeta and 13 Jbeta primers. Libraries were prepared by immunoSEQ multiplex PCR; TCRdb keeps only in-frame clonotypes and omits some of them. The sample carries about 120,000 clones, around 77% recorded once. Sequenced input: PBMCs. These receptor sequences come from a woman aged 25 to 39 in good health and CMV-seropositive.

V and J are TRBV7-9 and TRBJ1-2; D remains unclear. The ends were cut back, 5 bases at V and 6 bases at J, with 22 bases in the middle. CDR1 and CDR2 (germline): SEHNR, FQNEAQ (reference sequence). This CDR3 has 16 residues. In DNA, the CDR3 is TGTGCCAGCAGCGACTTACTCCGAGCAGCGAGGGATGGCTACACCTTC. It translates to CASSDLLRAARDGYTF.

V gene TRBV7-3 combines with J gene TRBJ2-5, with a possible D match to TRBD2 (5 bases). V gave up 2 bases and J gave up 5 bases, with 12 bases separating them. Germline V CDR1 and CDR2: SGHTA, FQGTGA. The CDR3 consists of 14 residues. CDR3 region: CASSLGSAGETQYF. CDR3 coding DNA: TGTGCCAGCAGCTTAGGATCGGCGGGCGAGACCCAGTACTTC. The variable domain in full, completed from reference TRBV7-3 and TRBJ2-5, reads GAGVSQTPSNKVTEKGKYVELRCDPISGHTALYWYRQSLGQGPEFLIYFQGTGAADDSGLPNDRFFAVRPEGSVSTLKIQRTERGDSAVYLCASSLGSAGETQYFGPGTRLLVL.

This chain joins TRBV7-2 and TRBJ1-3; possibly TRBD1 for D (5 bases). CDR1 and CDR2 (germline): SGHTA, FQGNSA. The V and J ends lost 3 bases and 3 bases respectively, with 9 bases between them. This CDR3 is built from 14 residues. In nucleotides, the CDR3 is TGTGCCAGCAGCTTGCGGAGGGGTGGAAACACCATATATTTT. It codes for CASSLRRGGNTIYF.

This chain connects TRBV7-9 to TRBJ1-1; 7 nucleotides align to TRBD1. This CDR3 region has 15 residues. J lost 1 base, V lost 5 bases, and 7 bases had no gene match. Germline assignment: CDR1 SEHNR and CDR2 FQNEAQ (reference sequence). CDR3: CASSPSDRANTEAFF. CDR3 nucleotide sequence: TGTGCCAGCAGCCCTTCAGACAGGGCGAACACTGAAGCTTTCTTT.

This clone was seen a handful of times. The V and J genes are TRBV7-6 and TRBJ2-1; 8 bases agree with TRBD1. Germline V CDR1 and CDR2: SGHVS, FNYEAQ. The trim removed 2 bases at V and 1 base at J, leaving 4 bases unmatched. CDR3 size: 16 residues. CDR3 bases: TGTGCCAGCAGCTTATCTCGACAGGGGTCCTACAATGAGCAGTTCTTC. Amino acid sequence: CASSLSRQGSYNEQFF.

The chain uses TRBV7-9 and TRBJ1-2; 8 nucleotides agree with TRBD1. V lost 4 bases and J lost 1; bases outside the gene matches: 2. From germline, CDR1 is SEHNR and CDR2 FQNEAQ (reference sequence). The CDR3 is 14 amino acids. This chain's CDR3 is CASSSGQDNYGYTF. The CDR3 DNA sequence: TGTGCCAGCAGCTCGGGACAGGATAACTATGGCTACACCTTC.

The genes are TRBV11-1 and TRBJ2-1, with D tentatively TRBD1 (5 bases). The CDR3 is made up of 13 amino acids. Germline V gene data show CDR1 as SGHAT and CDR2 as FQDESV (reference sequence). V dropped 1 base and J dropped 8 bases, with 9 bases sitting between them. CDR3 protein: CASSLEPGYEQFF. The CDR3 region has the DNA TGTGCCAGCAGCTTAGAGCCAGGGTATGAGCAGTTCTTC. The full variable domain, its missing parts supplied by reference TRBV11-1 and TRBJ2-1, is EAEVAQSPRYKITEKSQAVAFWCDPISGHATLYWYRQILGQGPELLVQFQDESVVDDSQLPKDRFSAERLKGVDSTLKIQPAELGDSAMYLCASSLEPGYEQFFGPGTRLTVL.

CDR3: CAKNRGPRTEAFF. In DNA form, the CDR3 reads TGTGCCAAGAACAGGGGGCCAAGGACTGAAGCTTTCTTT. The chain joins TRBV6-1 to TRBJ1-1; TRBD1 matches at 9 bases. Germline values: CDR1 MNHNS, CDR2 SASEGT. The CDR3 consists of 13 residues. The junction had 8 bases not matched to a gene; V was cut back by 10 bases and J by 5 bases.

This clone was detected once. The chain joins TRBV10-3 to TRBJ2-3; TRBD2 matches 7 bases. This CDR3 has 16 amino acids. Germline loops: CDR1 ENHRY, CDR2 SYGVKD. J gave up 1 base and V 0 bases, and 4 bases lay outside the gene matches. CDR3 nucleotide sequence: TGTGCCATCAGTGAGTCGGCCACTAGCGGCACAGATACGCAGTATTTT. Encoded protein: CAISESATSGTDTQYF.

The rearrangement joins TRBV9 to TRBJ2-7; 10 positions agree with TRBD1. The CDR3 runs to 14 residues. CDR1 and CDR2 (germline): SGDLS, YYNGEE. Germline trimming cut 3 bases from V and 6 bases from J; bases unmatched to any gene: 6. Here the CDR3 reads CASSESRDRGEQYF. CDR3 bases: TGTGCCAGCAGCGAAAGCCGGGACAGGGGCGAGCAGTACTTC.

V and J are TRBV30 and TRBJ2-3, with TRBD2 matching over 13 bases. Germline V gene sequence: CDR1 GTSNPN, CDR2 SVGIG (reference sequence). This CDR3 spans 15 amino acids. The junction had 8 bases not matched to a gene; V was cut back by 5 bases and J by 6 bases. CDR3 nucleotide sequence: TGTGCCTGGTCGGGACTAGCGGGACGTAGGGATACGCAGTATTTT. It yields the protein CAWSGLAGRRDTQYF. Supplemented by reference TRBV30 and TRBJ2-3, the full variable domain reads SQTIHQWPATLVQPVGSPLSLECTVEGTSNPNLYWYRQAAGRGLQLLFYSVGIGQISSEVPQNLSASRPQDRQFILSSKKLLLSDSGFYLCAWSGLAGRRDTQYFGPGTRLTVL.

The V and J genes are TRBV2 and TRBJ2-1; the match to TRBD1 covers 8 bases. With 1 base clipped from V and 4 bases from J, the junction kept 6 bases outside the gene matches. The CDR3 has 16 residues. Per germline, CDR1 SNHLY and CDR2 FYNNEI. As DNA, the CDR3 is TGTGCCAGCAGTGAAGGACAGGGGACGTTTTACAATGAGCAGTTCTTC. Its protein product is CASSEGQGTFYNEQFF.

This clone came up a few times. The chain joins TRBV6-1 to TRBJ1-2; TRBD1 matches 12 bases. Germline V gene lookup returns CDR1 MNHNS and CDR2 SASEGT. V shed 2 bases, J shed 7 bases, and the junction held 5 bases outside the gene matches. The CDR3 spans 15 residues. CDR3: CASSEPGQGAGGYTF. The DNA for the CDR3 is TGTGCCAGCAGTGAACCGGGACAGGGGGCGGGTGGCTACACCTTC.

The rearrangement joins TRBV19 to TRBJ1-1; D is unresolved. Germline-derived CDR1 and CDR2 are LNHDA and SQIVND (reference sequence). CDR3 size: 15 residues. V was cut by 5 bases and J by 2 bases, with 15 bases left in between. The CDR3 DNA follows: TGTGCCAGTAGTCCATTCCAGGTCCTCAACACTGAAGCTTTCTTT. Protein: CASSPFQVLNTEAFF.

The chain links TRBV5-8 to TRBJ2-2; weak D call: TRBD2 (6 bases). Germline assignment: CDR1 SGHTS and CDR2 YDEGEE. This CDR3 is 17 amino acids long. Trimming shortened V by 1 base and J by 0 bases, and 13 bases separated the two germline ends. The CDR3 loop reads CASSLKYAGTNTGELFF. CDR3 sequence (DNA): TGTGCCAGCAGCTTGAAGTACGCGGGAACGAACACCGGGGAGCTGTTTTTT.

V is TRBV18 and J is TRBJ1-3; a possible D gene is TRBD1 (5 bases). Germline values: CDR1 KGHSH, CDR2 LQKENI. This CDR3 has 15 amino acids. Trimming took 3 bases from V and 0 from J, leaving 9 bases between them. CDR3 amino acids: CASSPRGDSGNTIYF. The CDR3, as DNA: TGTGCCAGCTCACCTCGGGGGGACTCTGGAAACACCATATATTTT.

The chain is built from TRBV28 and TRBJ1-1; 10 bases fit TRBD1. The length of the CDR3 is 13 residues. Losses at the gene ends were 9 bases for V and 6 bases for J; bases not matched to a gene: 7. The germline gives CDR1 MDHEN, CDR2 SYDVKM. CDR3 sequence: CASQSGQGSEAFF. CDR3 DNA: TGTGCCAGTCAATCGGGACAGGGGTCTGAAGCTTTCTTT. Using reference TRBV28 and TRBJ1-1 for the parts outside the CDR3, the full variable domain is DVKVTQSSRYLVKRTGEKVFLECVQDMDHENMFWYRQDPGLGLRLIYFSYDVKMKEKGDIPEGYSVSREKKERFSLILESASTNQTSMYLCASQSGQGSEAFFGQGTRLTVV.

The chain couples TRBV19 to TRBJ2-7; 10 nucleotides match TRBD1. Germline CDR1 is LNHDA and CDR2 is SQIVND (reference sequence). The CDR3 has 14 residues. The trim removed 7 bases at V and 6 bases at J, leaving 9 bases unmatched. This CDR3 is CASTLTGQGSEQYF. The CDR3, as DNA: TGTGCCAGTACCCTGACGGGACAGGGGTCCGAGCAGTACTTC.

The chain links TRBV7-9 to TRBJ1-1; D call uncertain. The germline V gene has CDR1 SEHNR and CDR2 FQNEAQ (reference sequence). V shed 8 bases and J shed 5 bases, with 6 bases lying between them. The CDR3 runs 10 residues. The CDR3 region is CASVQTEAFF. For the CDR3, the DNA is TGTGCCAGCGTCCAGACTGAAGCTTTCTTT.

The chain is built from TRBV7-2 and TRBJ2-7, with 7 bases fitting TRBD2. CDR3 size: 15 residues. V was clipped by 7 bases and J by 4 bases; unmatched bases: 13. Germline values: CDR1 SGHTA, CDR2 FQGNSA. CDR3 amino acids: CASTRVIAGAYEQYF. The CDR3 DNA reads TGTGCCAGCACCCGCGTCATCGCGGGAGCTTACGAGCAGTACTTC.

The genes are TRBV30 and TRBJ2-2, with a tentative D call TRBD2 (6 bases). V gave up 6 bases and J gave up 5 bases, with 22 bases separating them. CDR3 length: 16 residues. The germline CDR1 and CDR2 sequences are GTSNPN and SVGIG (reference sequence). The CDR3 coding sequence is TGTGCCTGCCAGACTAGGGCCATATCGGAAACCGGGGAGCTGTTTTTT. Translated, it gives CACQTRAISETGELFF.

This clone was counted between two and nine times. V is TRBV6-1 and J is TRBJ1-1; D is undetermined. V dropped 0 bases and J dropped 0 bases, with 5 bases sitting between them. The CDR3 contains 14 residues. The germline V gene encodes CDR1 MNHNS and CDR2 SASEGT. The CDR3 DNA reads TGTGCCAGCAGTGAAGCTTATATGAACACTGAAGCTTTCTTT. It translates to CASSEAYMNTEAFF.

This clone has more than one count but fewer than ten. The J gene is TRBJ2-5, the V gene TRBV12-5, with D possibly matching TRBD1 (6 bases). The CDR3 loop spans 14 amino acids. Germline V gene sequence: CDR1 LGHNT, CDR2 FRNRAP. Trimming took 4 bases from V and 2 from J, leaving 11 bases between them. The CDR3: CASGSWTDQETQYF. The CDR3, as DNA: TGTGCTAGTGGTTCCTGGACAGATCAAGAGACCCAGTACTTC.

As regards this clone: Relative to the germline gene, one junction end is altered; a read error may explain this. The chain joins TRBV25-1 to TRBJ1-4, with D unresolved. Per germline, CDR1 MGHDK and CDR2 SYGVNS. This CDR3 spans 15 amino acids. Here the CDR3 DNA reads TGTGCCAGCAGTACGGACTCCTCAACTAATGAAAAACTGCTTTTT. Its protein product is CASSTDSSTNEKLLF. Full variable domain (rest looked up from reference TRBV25-1 and TRBJ1-4): EADIYQTPRYLVIGTGKKITLECSQTMGHDKMYWYQQDPGMELHLIHYSYGVNSTEKGDLSSESTVSRIRTEHFPLTLESARPSHTSQYLCASSTDSSTNEKLLFGSGTQLSVL.

This clone was seen only a few times. The J gene is TRBJ2-3, the V gene TRBV5-6, with 9 bases aligning to TRBD2. Looked up from germline, CDR1 is SGHDT and CDR2 is YYEEEE. V shed 0 bases and J 5 bases; nucleotides not matched to a gene: 13. This CDR3 contains 18 residues. The CDR3 region is CASSLAQGWREGKDTQYF. CDR3 bases: TGTGCCAGCAGCTTGGCCCAGGGCTGGCGGGAGGGTAAAGATACGCAGTATTTT.

The chain links TRBV2 to TRBJ1-5; D may be TRBD1 (6 bases). V lost 5 bases and J lost 5, with 13 bases in between. The CDR3 sequence is 14 residues long. From germline, CDR1 is SNHLY and CDR2 FYNNEI. CDR3: CASSLYRADQPQHF. The CDR3 DNA follows: TGTGCCAGCAGTCTATACAGGGCCGATCAGCCCCAGCATTTT.

The V and J genes are TRBV28 and TRBJ2-2; 7 bases align to TRBD1. Per germline, CDR1 MDHEN and CDR2 SYDVKM. The CDR3 contains 17 residues. Trimming took 4 bases from V and 2 from J; bases not matched to a gene: 10. The CDR3 bases are TGTGCCAGCAGTTATATCCCGGGACAGACTAACACCGGGGAGCTGTTTTTT. Translating gives CASSYIPGQTNTGELFF.

The CDR3 coding sequence is TGTGCCAGCAGCTTAGACCTAACGGTTATCTACAATGAGCAGTTCTTC. As protein: CASSLDLTVIYNEQFF. The rearrangement uses TRBV11-2 and TRBJ2-1; D is unresolved. There are 16 residues in the CDR3. Germline V gene sequence: CDR1 SGHAT, CDR2 FQNNGV. The V end was cut by 0 bases, the J end by 3 bases, with 12 bases between. Based on the CDR3 plus reference TRBV11-2 and TRBJ2-1, the full variable domain is EAGVAQSPRYKIIEKRQSVAFWCNPISGHATLYWYQQILGQGPKLLIQFQNNGVVDDSQLPKDRFSAERLKGVDSTLKIQPAKLEDSAVYLCASSLDLTVIYNEQFFGPGTRLTVL.

This chain links TRBV18 with TRBJ1-2, with 7 bases lining up with TRBD1. V shed 2 bases and J 4 bases; nucleotides not matched to a gene: 4. This CDR3 has 14 amino acids. Looked up from germline, CDR1 is KGHSH and CDR2 is LQKENI. Written as DNA, the CDR3 is TGTGCCAGCTCACCAAATGGGGACAGCTATGGCTACACCTTC. Amino acid sequence: CASSPNGDSYGYTF.

Turning to this clone: Within the sample, other DNA sequences also encode this same CDR3. In DNA form, the CDR3 reads TGTGCCATCAGCGGGGGGGGCAGAAGCGACTCTGGAAACACCATATATTTT. The encoded protein is CAISGGGRSDSGNTIYF. The chain recombines TRBV10-3 with TRBJ1-3; D might be TRBD1 (6 bases). The CDR3 has 17 residues. Per germline, CDR1 ENHRY and CDR2 SYGVKD. Between the trimmed V and J ends, which lost 6 bases and 0 bases, there was a span of 18 bases.